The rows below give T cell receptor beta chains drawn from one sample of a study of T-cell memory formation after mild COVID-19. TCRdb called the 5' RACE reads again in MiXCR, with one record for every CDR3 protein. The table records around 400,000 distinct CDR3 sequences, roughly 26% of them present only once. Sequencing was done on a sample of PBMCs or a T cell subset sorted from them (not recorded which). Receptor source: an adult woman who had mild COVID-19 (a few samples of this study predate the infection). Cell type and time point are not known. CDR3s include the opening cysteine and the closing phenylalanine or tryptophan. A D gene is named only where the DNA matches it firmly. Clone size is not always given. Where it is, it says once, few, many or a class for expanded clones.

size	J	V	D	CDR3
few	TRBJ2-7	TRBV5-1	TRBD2	CASSLIAGEYEQYF
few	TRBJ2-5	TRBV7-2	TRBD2	CASNPWRGLEETQYF
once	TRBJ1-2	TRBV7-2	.	CASSLDAGGTFYGYTF
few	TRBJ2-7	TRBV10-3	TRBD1	CAINTGQGSYEQYF
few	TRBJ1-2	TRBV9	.	CASSVGGVGYGYTF
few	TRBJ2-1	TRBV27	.	CASRQFEVGPESSYNEQFF
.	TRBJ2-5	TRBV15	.	CATSRDRSAESQYF
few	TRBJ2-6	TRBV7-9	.	CASSSTGGTGANVLTF
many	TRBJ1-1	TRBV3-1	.	CASSQGRNTEAFF
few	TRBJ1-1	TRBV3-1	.	CASSPSSGVRTEAFF
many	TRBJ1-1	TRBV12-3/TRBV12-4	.	CASSLRGGTEAFF
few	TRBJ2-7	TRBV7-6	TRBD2	CASSSGLAGGGYEQYF
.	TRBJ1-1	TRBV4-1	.	CASSREATNTEAFF
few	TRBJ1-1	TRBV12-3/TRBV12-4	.	CASSLKQNTEAFF
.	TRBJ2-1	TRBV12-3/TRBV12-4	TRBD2	CASTILGTSNNEQFF
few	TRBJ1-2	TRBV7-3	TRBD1	CASSSSQGVGYTF
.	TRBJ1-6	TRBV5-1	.	CASSLLVAEDNSPLHF
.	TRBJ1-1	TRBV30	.	CAWSVRTPTEAFF
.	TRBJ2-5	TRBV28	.	CASSFDQGPPQTQYF
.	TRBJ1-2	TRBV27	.	CASSSRLDRSLYGYTF
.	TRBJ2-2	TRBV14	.	CASSMGSPLTGELFF
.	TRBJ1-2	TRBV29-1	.	CSTPMGPYGYTF
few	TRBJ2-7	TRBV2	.	CASSGPEGLGQYF
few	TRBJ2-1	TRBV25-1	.	CASSEYAREQFF
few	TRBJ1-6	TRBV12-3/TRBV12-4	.	CASSLVGTLHF
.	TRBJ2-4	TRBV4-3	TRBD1	CASSQSRGRSDIQYF
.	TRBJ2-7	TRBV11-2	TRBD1	CASSLVGQGAYEQYF
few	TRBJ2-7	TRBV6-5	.	CASSSSYDRREQYF
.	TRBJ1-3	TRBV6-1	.	CASSEVALWQTSGNTIYF
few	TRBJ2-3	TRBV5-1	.	CASSLMPSGTDTQYF
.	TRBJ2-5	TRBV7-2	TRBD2	CASSVGLAGSWETQYF
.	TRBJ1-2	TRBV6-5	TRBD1	CASSYGDRVYGYTF
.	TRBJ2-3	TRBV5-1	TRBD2	CASSLSTLAGSSTDTQYF
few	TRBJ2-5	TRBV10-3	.	CAISDWDETQYF
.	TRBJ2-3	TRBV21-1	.	CASSKALGPPSYTQYF
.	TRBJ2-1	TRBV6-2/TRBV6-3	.	CASSYLRAGRPDGYNEQFF
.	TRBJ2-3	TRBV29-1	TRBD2	CSVGLAGVYTQYF
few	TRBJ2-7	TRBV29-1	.	CSVVPGVALEQYF
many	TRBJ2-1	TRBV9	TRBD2	CASSPGGVGGGYNEQFF
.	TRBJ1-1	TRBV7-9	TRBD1	CASSLLGTANTEAFF
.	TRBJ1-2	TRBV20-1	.	CSAVDPGRGAPNYGYTF
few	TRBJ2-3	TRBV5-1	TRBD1	CASSSSGTGADTQYF
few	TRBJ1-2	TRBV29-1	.	CSGGPEGYTF
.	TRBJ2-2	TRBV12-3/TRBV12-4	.	CASRAGGGTGELFF
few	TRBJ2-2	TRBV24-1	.	CATSDLHGTRNTGELFF
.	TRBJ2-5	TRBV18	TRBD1	CASSSGTGIETQYF
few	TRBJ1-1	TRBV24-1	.	CATSDGGTEAFF
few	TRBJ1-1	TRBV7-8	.	CASSLNMDTEAFF
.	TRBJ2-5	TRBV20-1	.	CSAHGQTEGQTQYF
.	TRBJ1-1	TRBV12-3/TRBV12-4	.	CASSFILGDTEAFF
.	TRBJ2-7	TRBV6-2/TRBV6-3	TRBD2	CASSYWLAGSYEQYF
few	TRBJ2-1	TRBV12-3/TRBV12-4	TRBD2	CASSSWTSGLNEQFF
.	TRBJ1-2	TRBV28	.	CASTRERGYTF
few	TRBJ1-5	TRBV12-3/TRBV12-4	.	CASRPPGINQPQHF
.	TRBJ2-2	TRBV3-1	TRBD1	CASSLSGTGWTGELFF
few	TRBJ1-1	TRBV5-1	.	CASSITGSWTEAFF